This is a list of T cell receptor beta chains from one sample in a study. TCRdb re-derived calls from the 5' RACE reads in MiXCR, one entry per CDR3 protein. The table includes around 37,000 distinct CDR3 sequences, roughly 29% detected once. Sequencing was performed on memory CD4+ T cells sorted from a lymph node. Every receptor here comes from a female donor with breast cancer. The CDR3 runs from the conserved cysteine through the conserved F or W. The D gene is left open where the match is weak. Clone size appears in some rows only: once, few, many, or a class for an expanded clone.

cdr3_aa: CASSVGFGQYNSPLHF
cdr3_nt: TGTGCCAGCAGCGTAGGTTTCGGACAATATAATTCACCCCTCCACTTT
j_call: TRBJ1-6
v_call: TRBV9
clone_size: many
d_call: NA

cdr3_aa: CARGQGTNQPQHF
cdr3_nt: TGTGCCAGGGGACAGGGGACTAATCAGCCCCAGCATTTT
j_call: TRBJ1-5
v_call: TRBV9
clone_size: few
d_call: TRBD1

cdr3_aa: CASSKTRGTGDQPQHF
cdr3_nt: TGTGCCAGCAGCAAGACGAGGGGGACAGGGGATCAGCCCCAGCATTTT
j_call: TRBJ1-5
v_call: TRBV4-2
clone_size: NA
d_call: TRBD1

cdr3_aa: CATSTGQFQETQYF
cdr3_nt: TGTGCCACCAGCACAGGACAGTTTCAAGAGACCCAGTACTTC
j_call: TRBJ2-5
v_call: TRBV24-1
clone_size: few
d_call: NA

cdr3_aa: CASSLGGESYEQYF
cdr3_nt: TGCGCCAGCAGCCTTGGGGGGGAATCCTACGAGCAGTACTTC
j_call: TRBJ2-7
v_call: TRBV5-1
clone_size: few
d_call: TRBD2

cdr3_aa: CASSLNGGETQYF
cdr3_nt: TGTGCCAGCAGCTTAAACGGGGGCGAGACCCAGTACTTC
j_call: TRBJ2-5
v_call: TRBV7-3
clone_size: few
d_call: NA

cdr3_aa: CASSLARGNEQFF
cdr3_nt: TGCGCCAGCAGCTTGGCCAGGGGCAATGAGCAGTTCTTC
j_call: TRBJ2-1
v_call: TRBV5-1
clone_size: few
d_call: NA

cdr3_aa: CASSQGGEDEQFF
cdr3_nt: TGTGCCAGCAGCCAAGGAGGAGAGGATGAGCAGTTCTTC
j_call: TRBJ2-1
v_call: TRBV3-1
clone_size: NA
d_call: NA

cdr3_aa: CAISREAGGSGNEQFF
cdr3_nt: TGTGCCATCAGCCGAGAGGCGGGAGGGAGCGGCAATGAGCAGTTCTTC
j_call: TRBJ2-1
v_call: TRBV10-3
clone_size: NA
d_call: TRBD2

cdr3_aa: CASSQGQARRNIQYF
cdr3_nt: TGTGCCAGCAGCCAAGGACAAGCACGGAGGAACATTCAGTACTTC
j_call: TRBJ2-4
v_call: TRBV3-1
clone_size: NA
d_call: NA

cdr3_aa: CASSVLGSDRGTQYF
cdr3_nt: TGTGCCAGCAGCGTTTTAGGGTCGGATAGGGGGACCCAGTACTTC
j_call: TRBJ2-5
v_call: TRBV9
clone_size: few
d_call: NA

cdr3_aa: CASSDSGETQYF
cdr3_nt: TGTGCCAGCAGCGACTCTGGAGAGACCCAGTACTTC
j_call: TRBJ2-5
v_call: TRBV9
clone_size: medium-sized
d_call: NA

cdr3_aa: CASTPGQGNEKLFF
cdr3_nt: TGTGCCAGCACTCCGGGACAGGGGAACGAAAAACTGTTTTTT
j_call: TRBJ1-4
v_call: TRBV6-5
clone_size: NA
d_call: TRBD1

cdr3_aa: CASSVGGGFDTQYF
cdr3_nt: TGTGCCAGCAGCGTCGGGGGAGGTTTTGATACGCAGTATTTT
j_call: TRBJ2-3
v_call: TRBV9
clone_size: many
d_call: NA

cdr3_aa: CASSKEKRSEQFF
cdr3_nt: TGTGCCAGCAGCAAAGAGAAACGCAGTGAGCAGTTCTTC
j_call: TRBJ2-1
v_call: TRBV21-1
clone_size: NA
d_call: NA

cdr3_aa: CASSVLTEGESGPYLNYGYTF
cdr3_nt: TGTGCCAGCAGCGTGTTAACTGAAGGCGAGTCAGGTCCCTATCTTAACTATGGCTACACCTTC
j_call: TRBJ1-2
v_call: TRBV9
clone_size: NA
d_call: NA

cdr3_aa: CASSLDASGSADTQYF
cdr3_nt: TGTGCCAGCAGCTTAGATGCTAGCGGGAGTGCAGATACGCAGTATTTT
j_call: TRBJ2-3
v_call: TRBV7-2
clone_size: NA
d_call: TRBD2

cdr3_aa: CASSRGQFVQYF
cdr3_nt: TGTGCCAGCAGCCGAGGACAGTTCGTGCAGTACTTC
j_call: TRBJ2-7
v_call: TRBV11-2
clone_size: NA
d_call: NA

cdr3_aa: CSVADSPYEQYF
cdr3_nt: TGCAGCGTTGCAGACAGTCCCTACGAGCAGTACTTC
j_call: TRBJ2-7
v_call: TRBV29-1
clone_size: few
d_call: NA

cdr3_aa: CASSEGTKSNQPQHF
cdr3_nt: TGTGCCAGCAGTGAAGGGACAAAGAGCAATCAGCCCCAGCATTTT
j_call: TRBJ1-5
v_call: TRBV2
clone_size: NA
d_call: NA

cdr3_aa: CASSLSGLNTEAFF
cdr3_nt: TGTGCCAGCAGTTTATCGGGCCTGAACACTGAAGCTTTCTTT
j_call: TRBJ1-1
v_call: TRBV27
clone_size: few
d_call: NA

cdr3_aa: CASSPGQATDTQYF
cdr3_nt: TGCGCCAGCAGCCCGGGCCAGGCCACAGATACGCAGTATTTT
j_call: TRBJ2-3
v_call: TRBV4-3
clone_size: many
d_call: NA

cdr3_aa: CASSSGLAGAAKNIQYF
cdr3_nt: TGTGCCAGCAGTTCTGGACTAGCGGGAGCGGCCAAAAACATTCAGTACTTC
j_call: TRBJ2-4
v_call: TRBV28
clone_size: NA
d_call: TRBD2

cdr3_aa: CASTSPGQGNTEAFF
cdr3_nt: TGTGCCAGCACCTCTCCGGGACAGGGGAACACTGAAGCTTTCTTT
j_call: TRBJ1-1
v_call: TRBV6-6
clone_size: NA
d_call: TRBD1

cdr3_aa: CASSFAAGGADTQYF
cdr3_nt: TGTGCCAGCAGCTTTGCAGCGGGAGGCGCAGATACGCAGTATTTT
j_call: TRBJ2-3
v_call: TRBV13
clone_size: NA
d_call: TRBD2

cdr3_aa: CASSLEGRAIDTQYF
cdr3_nt: TGCGCCAGCAGCTTGGAGGGCAGGGCCATAGATACGCAGTATTTT
j_call: TRBJ2-3
v_call: TRBV5-1
clone_size: NA
d_call: NA

cdr3_aa: CASSLRGLLAGAHEQFF
cdr3_nt: TGTGCCAGCAGCCTCCGGGGGTTGCTAGCGGGGGCCCATGAGCAGTTCTTC
j_call: TRBJ2-1
v_call: TRBV11-2
clone_size: NA
d_call: TRBD2

cdr3_aa: CASSSFGRQYNEQFF
cdr3_nt: TGTGCCAGCAGCTCCTTCGGACGTCAGTACAATGAGCAGTTCTTC
j_call: TRBJ2-1
v_call: TRBV4-2
clone_size: few
d_call: NA

cdr3_aa: CASSGTGTGFGEQYF
cdr3_nt: TGCGCCAGCAGCGGGACCGGGACAGGGTTTGGCGAGCAGTACTTC
j_call: TRBJ2-7
v_call: TRBV4-1
clone_size: few
d_call: TRBD1

cdr3_aa: CASSRAGQNNSPLHF
cdr3_nt: TGTGCCAGCAGTCGAGCCGGACAGAATAATTCACCCCTCCACTTT
j_call: TRBJ1-6
v_call: TRBV12-3/TRBV12-4
clone_size: NA
d_call: NA

cdr3_aa: CASSSGYNEQFF
cdr3_nt: TGTGCCAGCAGCTCAGGCTACAATGAGCAGTTCTTC
j_call: TRBJ2-1
v_call: TRBV7-9
clone_size: once
d_call: NA

cdr3_aa: CSVGADYGYTF
cdr3_nt: TGCAGCGTTGGTGCGGACTATGGCTACACCTTC
j_call: TRBJ1-2
v_call: TRBV29-1
clone_size: few
d_call: NA

cdr3_aa: CASSSLKGQVETQYF
cdr3_nt: TGTGCCAGCAGTTCCCTAAAGGGACAGGTCGAGACCCAGTACTTC
j_call: TRBJ2-5
v_call: TRBV6-5
clone_size: NA
d_call: TRBD1

cdr3_aa: CVSSGLEAGRGITEAFF
cdr3_nt: TGTGTCAGCAGTGGACTCGAGGCAGGGAGGGGCATCACCGAAGCTTTCTTT
j_call: TRBJ1-1
v_call: TRBV25-1
clone_size: NA
d_call: NA

cdr3_aa: CASSPGTGVTNYGYTF
cdr3_nt: TGTGCCAGCAGCCCGGGGACAGGGGTAACTAACTATGGCTACACCTTC
j_call: TRBJ1-2
v_call: TRBV5-6
clone_size: NA
d_call: TRBD1

cdr3_aa: CASSTRRGTDLEKLFF
cdr3_nt: TGCGCCAGCAGCACCCGCCGTGGGACAGATCTTGAAAAACTGTTTTTT
j_call: TRBJ1-4
v_call: TRBV4-1
clone_size: few
d_call: TRBD1

cdr3_aa: CASSEETSGSYEQYF
cdr3_nt: TGTGCCAGCAGTGAAGAGACCAGCGGGAGCTACGAGCAGTACTTC
j_call: TRBJ2-7
v_call: TRBV6-1
clone_size: NA
d_call: TRBD2

cdr3_aa: CASSLTGGTEAFF
cdr3_nt: TGTGCCAGCAGCTTAACAGGGGGCACTGAAGCTTTCTTT
j_call: TRBJ1-1
v_call: TRBV7-3
clone_size: many
d_call: NA

cdr3_aa: CASGEAWGQGDEKLFF
cdr3_nt: TGTGCCAGCGGTGAAGCATGGGGACAGGGAGATGAAAAACTGTTTTTT
j_call: TRBJ1-4
v_call: TRBV6-1
clone_size: NA
d_call: TRBD1

cdr3_aa: CASSPQGTVSFF
cdr3_nt: TGTGCCAGCAGCCCCCAGGGGACCGTCTCCTTCTTC
j_call: TRBJ2-1
v_call: TRBV7-2
clone_size: few
d_call: NA

cdr3_aa: CASSLRPEGTGELFF
cdr3_nt: TGTGCCAGCAGCCTACGGCCGGAGGGAACCGGGGAGCTGTTTTTT
j_call: TRBJ2-2
v_call: TRBV14
clone_size: NA
d_call: NA